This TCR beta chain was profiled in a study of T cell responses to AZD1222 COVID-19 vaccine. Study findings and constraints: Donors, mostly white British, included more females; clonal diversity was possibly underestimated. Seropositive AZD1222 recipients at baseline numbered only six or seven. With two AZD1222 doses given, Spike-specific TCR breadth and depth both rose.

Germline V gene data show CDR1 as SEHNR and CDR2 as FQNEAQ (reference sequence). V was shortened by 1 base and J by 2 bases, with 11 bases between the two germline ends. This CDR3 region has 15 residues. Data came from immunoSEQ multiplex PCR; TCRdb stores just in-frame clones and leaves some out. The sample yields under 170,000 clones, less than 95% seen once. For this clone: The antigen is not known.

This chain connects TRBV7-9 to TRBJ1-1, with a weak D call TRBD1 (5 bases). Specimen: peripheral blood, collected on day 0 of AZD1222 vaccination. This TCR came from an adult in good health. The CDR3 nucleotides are TGTGCCAGCAGCTTAGTAGCAGGGTATAACACTGAAGCTTTCTTT. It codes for CASSLVAGYNTEAFF.